Sequencing of this T cell receptor (beta chain) was carried out in a study of blood T cell repertoires in COVID-19. CDR1 and CDR2 (germline): MDHEN, SYDVKM. The CDR3 spans 14 residues. With 4 bases clipped from V and 8 bases from J, the junction kept 5 bases outside the gene matches. The assay was immunoSEQ multiplex PCR, and TCRdb's table has in-frame clones only and misses some. This table has approximately 460,000 clones, roughly 89% appearing once. Sequencing was done on a sample of peripheral blood. This clonotype originated in a man aged 18 to 29 with COVID-19, enrolled during active disease. The gene calls are TRBV28 and TRBJ1-3, with TRBD1 matching 10 bases. CDR3 region: CASSSPGTGDTIYF. The CDR3 DNA reads TGTGCCAGCAGTTCCCCTGGGACAGGGGACACCATATATTTT.